The subject of this entry is one T cell receptor (beta chain). What it binds is unknown. Profiling relied on immunoSEQ multiplex PCR, and the TCRdb table lists in-frame clones only, not all of them. The sample holds about 82,000 clones; roughly 86% are singletons and the top ten take more than 1.5%. The CDR3 runs 15 residues. Germline V lookup: CDR1 SGHNT, CDR2 YYREEE (reference sequence). The V end was cut by 3 bases, the J end by 4 bases, with 16 bases between. This entry comes from a study of siplizumab effects on memory and regulatory T cells. The study, taken as a whole, reports: Assignment to unstimulated subsets succeeded for only a minor fraction of the alloreactive clones.

This TCR was recovered from a human donor in good health. The sample taken for sequencing was Tregs sorted from blood. The chain is built from TRBV5-4 and TRBJ2-5; D may match TRBD1 or TRBD2 (5 bases each). The CDR3 loop reads CASSSFTGTGETQYF. The CDR3 bases are TGTGCCAGCAGCTCATTTACCGGGACGGGAGAGACCCAGTACTTC.